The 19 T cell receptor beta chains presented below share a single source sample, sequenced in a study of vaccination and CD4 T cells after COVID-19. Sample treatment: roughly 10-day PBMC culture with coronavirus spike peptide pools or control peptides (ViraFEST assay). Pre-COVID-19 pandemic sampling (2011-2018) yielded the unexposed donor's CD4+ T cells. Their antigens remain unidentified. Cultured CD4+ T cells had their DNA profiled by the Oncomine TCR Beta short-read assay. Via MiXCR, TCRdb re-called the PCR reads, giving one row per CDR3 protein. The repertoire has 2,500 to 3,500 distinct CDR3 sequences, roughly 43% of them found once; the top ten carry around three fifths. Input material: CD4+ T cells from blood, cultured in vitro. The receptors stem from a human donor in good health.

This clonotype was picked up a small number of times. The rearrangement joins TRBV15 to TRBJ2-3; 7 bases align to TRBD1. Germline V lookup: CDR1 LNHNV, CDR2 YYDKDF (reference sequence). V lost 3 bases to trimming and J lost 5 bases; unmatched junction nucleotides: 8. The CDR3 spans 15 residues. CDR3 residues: CATSSRVGGIDTQYF. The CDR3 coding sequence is TGTGCCACCAGCAGCAGGGTAGGGGGCATAGATACGCAGTATTTT.

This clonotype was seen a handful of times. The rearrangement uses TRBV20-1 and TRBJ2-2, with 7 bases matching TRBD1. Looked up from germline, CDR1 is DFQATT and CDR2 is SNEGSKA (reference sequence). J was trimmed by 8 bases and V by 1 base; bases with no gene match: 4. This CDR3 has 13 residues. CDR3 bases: TGCAGTGCTAGAGGACAGGGTTTGGGGGAGCTGTTTTTT. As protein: CSARGQGLGELFF.

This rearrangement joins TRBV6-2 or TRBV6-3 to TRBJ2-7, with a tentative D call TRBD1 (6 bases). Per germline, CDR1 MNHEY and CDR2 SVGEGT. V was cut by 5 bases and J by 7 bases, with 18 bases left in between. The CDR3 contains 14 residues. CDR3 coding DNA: TGTGCCAGCAGTGTTAAGTTGGGGGCGCGTGAGCAGTACTTC. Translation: CASSVKLGAREQYF.

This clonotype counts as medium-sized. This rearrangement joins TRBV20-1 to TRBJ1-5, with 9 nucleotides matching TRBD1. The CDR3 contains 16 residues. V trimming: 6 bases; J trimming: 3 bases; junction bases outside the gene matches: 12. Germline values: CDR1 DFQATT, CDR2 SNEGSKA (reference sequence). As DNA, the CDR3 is TGCAGTGCCGTAGAGGCTGGGACAGGGCTCAATCAGCCCCAGCATTTT. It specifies CSAVEAGTGLNQPQHF.

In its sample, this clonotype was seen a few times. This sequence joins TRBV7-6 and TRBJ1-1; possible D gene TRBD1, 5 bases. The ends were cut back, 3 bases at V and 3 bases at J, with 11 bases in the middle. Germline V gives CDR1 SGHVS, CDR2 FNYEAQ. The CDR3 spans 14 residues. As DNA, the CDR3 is TGTGCCAGCAGCTTTGGATTAGGGGACACTGAAGCTTTCTTT. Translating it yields CASSFGLGDTEAFF.

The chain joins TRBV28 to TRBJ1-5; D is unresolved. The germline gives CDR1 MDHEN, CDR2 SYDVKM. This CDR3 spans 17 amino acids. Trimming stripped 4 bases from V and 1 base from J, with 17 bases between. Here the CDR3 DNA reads TGTGCCAGCAGTTCGACACTGGAGACCGCGAGCAATCAGCCCCAGCATTTT. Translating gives CASSSTLETASNQPQHF.

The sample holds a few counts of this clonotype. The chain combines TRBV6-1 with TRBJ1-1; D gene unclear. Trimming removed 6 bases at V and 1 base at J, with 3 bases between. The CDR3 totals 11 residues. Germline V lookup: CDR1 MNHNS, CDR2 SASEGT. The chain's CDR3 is CASRRNTEAFF. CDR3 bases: TGTGCCAGCAGGAGGAACACTGAAGCTTTCTTT.

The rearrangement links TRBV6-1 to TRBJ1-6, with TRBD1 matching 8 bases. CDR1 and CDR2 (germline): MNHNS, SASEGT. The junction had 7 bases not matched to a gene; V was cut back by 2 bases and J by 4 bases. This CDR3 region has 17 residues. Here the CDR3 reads CASSETRTGGYNSPLHF. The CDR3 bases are TGTGCCAGCAGTGAAACCCGAACAGGGGGTTATAATTCACCCCTCCACTTT.

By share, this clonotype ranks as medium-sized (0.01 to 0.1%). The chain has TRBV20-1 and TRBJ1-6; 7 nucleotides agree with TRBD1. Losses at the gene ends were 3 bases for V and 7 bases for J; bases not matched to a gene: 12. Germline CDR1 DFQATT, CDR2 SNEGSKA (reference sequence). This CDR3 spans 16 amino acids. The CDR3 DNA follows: TGCAGTGCTAGCCCGCCGACAGGGAAAGGAAATTCACCCCTCCACTTT. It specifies CSASPPTGKGNSPLHF.

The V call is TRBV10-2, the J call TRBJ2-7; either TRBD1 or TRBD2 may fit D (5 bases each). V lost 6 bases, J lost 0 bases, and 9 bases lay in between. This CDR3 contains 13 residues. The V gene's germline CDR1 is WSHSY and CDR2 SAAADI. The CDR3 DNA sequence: TGCGCCAGCAGGGCAGGGAGCTCCTACGAGCAGTACTTC. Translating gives CASRAGSSYEQYF.

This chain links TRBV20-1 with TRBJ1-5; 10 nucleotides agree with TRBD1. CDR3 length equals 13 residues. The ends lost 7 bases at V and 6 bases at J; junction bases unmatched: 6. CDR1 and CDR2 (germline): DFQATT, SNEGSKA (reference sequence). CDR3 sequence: CSVPGQGTQPQHF. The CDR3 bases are TGCAGTGTCCCGGGACAGGGGACTCAGCCCCAGCATTTT.

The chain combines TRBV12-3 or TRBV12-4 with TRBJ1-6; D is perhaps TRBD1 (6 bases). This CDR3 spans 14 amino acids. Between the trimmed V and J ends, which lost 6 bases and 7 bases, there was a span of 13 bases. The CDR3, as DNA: TGTGCCAGCAGAAACCCGGGACACAATTCACCCCTCCACTTT. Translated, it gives CASRNPGHNSPLHF.

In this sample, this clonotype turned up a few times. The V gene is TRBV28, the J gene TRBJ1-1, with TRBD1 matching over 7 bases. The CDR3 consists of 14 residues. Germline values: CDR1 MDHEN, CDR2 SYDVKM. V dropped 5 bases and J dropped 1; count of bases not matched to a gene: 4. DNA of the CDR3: TGTGCCAGCAGTACTACAGGGGAGAACACTGAAGCTTTCTTT. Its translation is CASSTTGENTEAFF.

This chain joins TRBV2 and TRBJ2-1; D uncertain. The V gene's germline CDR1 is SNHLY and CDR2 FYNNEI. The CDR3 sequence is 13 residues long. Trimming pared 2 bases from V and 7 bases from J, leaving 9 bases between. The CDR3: CASSETSTNEQFF. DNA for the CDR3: TGTGCCAGCAGTGAAACCAGCACGAATGAGCAGTTCTTC.

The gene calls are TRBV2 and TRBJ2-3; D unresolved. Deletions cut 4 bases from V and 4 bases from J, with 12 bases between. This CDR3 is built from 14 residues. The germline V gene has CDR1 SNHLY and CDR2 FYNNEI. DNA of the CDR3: TGTGCCAGCAGTGCTGGAACTCTCGCAGATACGCAGTATTTT. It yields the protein CASSAGTLADTQYF.

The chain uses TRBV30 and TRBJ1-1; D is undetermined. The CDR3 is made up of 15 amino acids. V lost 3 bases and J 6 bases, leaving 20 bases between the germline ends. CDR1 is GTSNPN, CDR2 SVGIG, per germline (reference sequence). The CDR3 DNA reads TGTGCCTGGAGGAGAGACGGGGTCCGAGGAGCTGAAGCTTTCTTT. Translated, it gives CAWRRDGVRGAEAFF.

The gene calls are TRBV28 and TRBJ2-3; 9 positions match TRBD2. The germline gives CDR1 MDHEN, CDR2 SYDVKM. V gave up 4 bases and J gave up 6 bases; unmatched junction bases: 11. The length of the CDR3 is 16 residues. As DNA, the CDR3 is TGTGCCAGCAGTTCCCGCCGGCGGGGGGGGAGGGATACGCAGTATTTT. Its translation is CASSSRRRGGRDTQYF.

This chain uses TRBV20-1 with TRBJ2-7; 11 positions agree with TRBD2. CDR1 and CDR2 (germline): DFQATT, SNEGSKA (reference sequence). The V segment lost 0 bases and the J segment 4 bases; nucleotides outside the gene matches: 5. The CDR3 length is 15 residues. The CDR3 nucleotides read TGCAGTGCTAGAGAGGCCGGGACTAGCGGTTACGAGCAGTACTTC. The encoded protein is CSAREAGTSGYEQYF.

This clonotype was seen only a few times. CDR3 nucleotides: TGCAGTGCTAGCACCGGGACAGGGGGACGCACAGATACGCAGTATTTT. Amino acid sequence: CSASTGTGGRTDTQYF. This chain connects TRBV20-1 to TRBJ2-3; 11 bases map to TRBD1. Per germline, CDR1 DFQATT and CDR2 SNEGSKA (reference sequence). This CDR3 is 16 amino acids long. Trimming at V came to 3 bases and at J to 1 base, leaving 6 bases not matched to a gene.